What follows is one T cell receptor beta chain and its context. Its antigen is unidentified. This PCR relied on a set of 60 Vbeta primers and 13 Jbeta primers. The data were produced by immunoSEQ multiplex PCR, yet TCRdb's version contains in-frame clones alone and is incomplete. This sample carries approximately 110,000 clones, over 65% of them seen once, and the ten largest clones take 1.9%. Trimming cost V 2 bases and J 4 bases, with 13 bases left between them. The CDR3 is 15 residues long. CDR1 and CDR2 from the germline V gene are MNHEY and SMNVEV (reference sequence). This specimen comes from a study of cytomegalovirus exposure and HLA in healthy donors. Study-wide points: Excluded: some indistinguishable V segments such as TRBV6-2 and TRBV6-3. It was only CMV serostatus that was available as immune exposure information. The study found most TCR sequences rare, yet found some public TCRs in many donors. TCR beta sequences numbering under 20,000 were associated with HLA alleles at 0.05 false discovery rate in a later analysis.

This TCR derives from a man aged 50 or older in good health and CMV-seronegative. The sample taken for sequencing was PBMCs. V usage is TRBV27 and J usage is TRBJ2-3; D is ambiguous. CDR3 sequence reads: CASSLISPPADTQYF. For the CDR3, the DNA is TGTGCCAGCAGTTTAATCTCCCCTCCCGCAGATACGCAGTATTTT.